Sequencing of this TCR beta chain was carried out in a study of T-cell memory formation after mild COVID-19. Overall study context: Each donor largely had its own TCR clusters.

General observations from the study: Certain responding clones were present in pre-infection memory, suggesting participation of cross-reactive memory.

TCRdb passed the 5' RACE reads through MiXCR, listing each CDR3 protein once. The table includes 150,000 to 200,000 distinct CDR3 sequences, less than 20% detected once. This clonotype was counted between two and nine times. Its antigen is still unknown. Sequencing used PBMCs or a T cell subset sorted from them (not recorded which). The source of this sequence is a man between 18 and 35 years old who had mild COVID-19 (a few samples of this study predate the infection). Cell type and time point are not known.

The CDR3 DNA reads TGTGCCAGCAGCTTACCAATCCGGGATGAAAAACTGTTTTTT. Amino acid sequence: CASSLPIRDEKLFF. The V call is TRBV7-9, the J call TRBJ1-4; D unclear. The CDR3 length is 14 residues. CDR1 SEHNR and CDR2 FQNEAQ come from the germline V gene (reference sequence). V was pared by 2 bases and J by 6 bases, with 10 bases between.